This TCR beta chain was documented in a study of response to subunit inactivated influenza vaccine. One entry per CDR3 protein results from TCRdb running MiXCR on the RT-PCR reads. The data contain a few hundred thousand distinct CDR3 sequences, approximately 10% of them singletons. In this sample, this clonotype turned up many times. Germline CDR1 reads DFQATT; CDR2 reads SNEGSKA (reference sequence). After removal of 3 bases from V and 4 bases from J, the junction contained 12 bases not matched to a gene. The CDR3 runs to 16 residues. These data were also reused for a study on T cells expressing NK-cell markers. In that study: As the method of synthesis, 5'RACE template switching with UMIs yielded TCR beta cDNA. Seven of the eight sequenced donors were HCMV-seropositive; one was seronegative. Among CD8+ T cells from several donors, dominant NKG2C+ clonotypes accounted for roughly 1.0-7.0%. For several donors, these clonotypes were likewise the leading ones in the CD3+CD56-NKG2C+ fraction. Questions lingered over whether expanded NKG2C+ T cell clones were HCMV-specific.

The clonotype was recovered from a man aged 45-65 years who received an inactivated influenza vaccine. Sample: PBMCs from blood, taken on the day of vaccination. The chain has TRBV20-1 and TRBJ2-7, with 10 bases identical to TRBD1. CDR3 region: CSARDYGTGALYEQYF. Written as DNA, the CDR3 is TGCAGTGCTAGGGACTACGGGACAGGGGCTTTATACGAGCAGTACTTC.